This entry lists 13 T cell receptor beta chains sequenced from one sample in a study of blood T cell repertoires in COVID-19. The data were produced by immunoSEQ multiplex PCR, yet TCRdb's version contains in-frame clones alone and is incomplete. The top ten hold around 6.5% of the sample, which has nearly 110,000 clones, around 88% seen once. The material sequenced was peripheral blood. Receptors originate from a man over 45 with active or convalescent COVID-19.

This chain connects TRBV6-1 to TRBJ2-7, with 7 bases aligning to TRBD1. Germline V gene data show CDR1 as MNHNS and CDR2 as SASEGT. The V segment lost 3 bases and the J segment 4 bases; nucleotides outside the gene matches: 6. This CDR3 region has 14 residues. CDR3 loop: CASSETGSLYEQYF. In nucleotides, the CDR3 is TGTGCCAGCAGTGAGACAGGGAGCCTGTACGAGCAGTACTTC.

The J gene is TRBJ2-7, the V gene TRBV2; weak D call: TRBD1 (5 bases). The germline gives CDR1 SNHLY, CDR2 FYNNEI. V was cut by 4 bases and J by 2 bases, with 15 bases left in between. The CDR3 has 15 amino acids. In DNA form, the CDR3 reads TGTGCCAGCAGTGGGAACTTCGACAGAACCTACGAGCAGTACTTC. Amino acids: CASSGNFDRTYEQYF.

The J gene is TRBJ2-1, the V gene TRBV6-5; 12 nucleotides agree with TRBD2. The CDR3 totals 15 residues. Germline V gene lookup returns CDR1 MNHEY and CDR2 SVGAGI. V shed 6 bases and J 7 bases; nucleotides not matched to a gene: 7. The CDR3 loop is CASRATGTSGNEQFF. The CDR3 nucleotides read TGTGCCAGCAGGGCTACCGGGACTAGCGGGAATGAGCAGTTCTTC.

This CDR3 reads CASNTGEQPQHF. The CDR3 DNA sequence: TGTGCCAGCAACACAGGAGAACAGCCCCAGCATTTT. The chain combines TRBV7-9 with TRBJ1-5; possibly TRBD1 for D (5 bases). Germline CDR1 reads SEHNR; CDR2 reads FQNEAQ (reference sequence). The CDR3 is 12 amino acids. V gave up 7 bases and J gave up 7 bases, with 11 bases separating them.

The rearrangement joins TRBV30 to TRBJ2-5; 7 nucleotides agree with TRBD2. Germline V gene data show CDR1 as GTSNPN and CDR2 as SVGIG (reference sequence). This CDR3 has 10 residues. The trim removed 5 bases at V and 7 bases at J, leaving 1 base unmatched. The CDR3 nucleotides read TGTGCCTGGGGGGAGGGGACCCAGTACTTC. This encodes CAWGEGTQYF.

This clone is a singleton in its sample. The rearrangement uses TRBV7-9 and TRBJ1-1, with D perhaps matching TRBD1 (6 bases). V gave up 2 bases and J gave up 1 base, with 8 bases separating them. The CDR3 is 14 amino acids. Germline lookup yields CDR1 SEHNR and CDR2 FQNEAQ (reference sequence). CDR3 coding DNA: TGTGCCAGCAGCTTATCAGGGGAGAACACTGAAGCTTTCTTT. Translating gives CASSLSGENTEAFF.

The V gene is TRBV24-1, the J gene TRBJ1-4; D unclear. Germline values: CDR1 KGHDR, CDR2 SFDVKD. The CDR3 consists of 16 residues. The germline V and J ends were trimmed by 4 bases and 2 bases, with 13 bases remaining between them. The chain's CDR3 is CATSDPRTETNEKLFF. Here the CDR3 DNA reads TGTGCCACCAGTGACCCCAGGACTGAGACTAATGAAAAACTGTTTTTT.

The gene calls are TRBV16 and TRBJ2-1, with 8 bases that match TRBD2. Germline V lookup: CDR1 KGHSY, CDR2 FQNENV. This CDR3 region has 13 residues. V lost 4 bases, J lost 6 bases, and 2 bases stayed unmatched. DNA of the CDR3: TGTGCCAGCAGCCCGGGAGGGGCCAATGAGCAGTTCTTC. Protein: CASSPGGANEQFF.

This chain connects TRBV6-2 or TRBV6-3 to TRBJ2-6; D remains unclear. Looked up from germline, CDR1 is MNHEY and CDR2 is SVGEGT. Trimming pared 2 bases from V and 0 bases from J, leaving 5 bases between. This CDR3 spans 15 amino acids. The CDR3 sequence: CASSYQRSGANVLTF. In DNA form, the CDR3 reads TGTGCCAGCAGTTACCAGCGCTCTGGGGCCAACGTCCTGACTTTC.

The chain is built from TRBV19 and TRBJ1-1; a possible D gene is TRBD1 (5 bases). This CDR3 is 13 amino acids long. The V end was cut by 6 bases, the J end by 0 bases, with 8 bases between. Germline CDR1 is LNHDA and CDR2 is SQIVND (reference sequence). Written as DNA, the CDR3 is TGTGCCAGTAGGACGACAGTGAACACTGAAGCTTTCTTT. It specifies CASRTTVNTEAFF.

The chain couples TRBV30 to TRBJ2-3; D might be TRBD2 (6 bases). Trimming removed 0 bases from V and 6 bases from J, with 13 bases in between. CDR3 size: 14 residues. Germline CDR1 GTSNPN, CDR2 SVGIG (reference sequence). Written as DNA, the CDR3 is TGTGCCTGGAGTGTAGGACCGGGGGTTGATACGCAGTATTTT. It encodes CAWSVGPGVDTQYF.

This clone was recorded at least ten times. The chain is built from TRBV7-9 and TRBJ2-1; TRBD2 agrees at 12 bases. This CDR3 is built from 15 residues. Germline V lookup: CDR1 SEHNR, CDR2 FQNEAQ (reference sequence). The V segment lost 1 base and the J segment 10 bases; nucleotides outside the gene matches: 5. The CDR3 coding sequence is TGTGCCAGCAGCTTAGGGGGACTAGCGGGTCCAGAGCAGTTCTTC. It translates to CASSLGGLAGPEQFF.

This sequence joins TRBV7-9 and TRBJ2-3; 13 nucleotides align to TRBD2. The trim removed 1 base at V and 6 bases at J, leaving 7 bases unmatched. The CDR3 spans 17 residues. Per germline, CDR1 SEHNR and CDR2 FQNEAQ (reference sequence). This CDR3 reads CASSLGETSGRADTQYF. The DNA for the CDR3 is TGTGCCAGCAGCTTAGGGGAAACTAGCGGGAGGGCCGATACGCAGTATTTT.